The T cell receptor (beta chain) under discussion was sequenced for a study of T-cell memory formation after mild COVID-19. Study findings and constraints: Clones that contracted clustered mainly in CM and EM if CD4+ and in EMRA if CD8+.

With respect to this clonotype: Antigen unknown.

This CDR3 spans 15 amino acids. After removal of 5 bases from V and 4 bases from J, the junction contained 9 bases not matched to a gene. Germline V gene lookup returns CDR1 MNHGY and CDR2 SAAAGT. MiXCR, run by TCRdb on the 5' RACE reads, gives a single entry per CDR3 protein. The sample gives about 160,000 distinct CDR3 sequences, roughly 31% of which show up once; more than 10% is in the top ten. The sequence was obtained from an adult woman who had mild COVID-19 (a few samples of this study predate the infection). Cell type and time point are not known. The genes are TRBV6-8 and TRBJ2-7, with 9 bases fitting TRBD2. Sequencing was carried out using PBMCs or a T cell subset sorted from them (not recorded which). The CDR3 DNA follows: TGTGCCAGCAGTACTCCGGGACTAGCCATGTACGAGCAGTACTTC. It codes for CASSTPGLAMYEQYF.